This record looks at one T cell receptor (beta chain) sequence and its context. The data are from a study of blood T cell repertoires in COVID-19. Across the whole study: From T cells, B-cell-depleted T cells, or PBMCs came the material, which was cDNA or gDNA.

Sequencing used immunoSEQ multiplex PCR; TCRdb keeps in-frame clones, though not all of them. Here the sample spans 200,000 to 250,000 clones, around 80% being singletons. Losses at the gene ends were 11 bases for V and 2 bases for J; bases not matched to a gene: 12. The CDR3 is made up of 15 amino acids. The germline V gene encodes CDR1 MGHDK and CDR2 SYGVNS. The J gene is TRBJ2-1, the V gene TRBV25-1; TRBD2 agrees at 7 bases. This receptor was identified in a woman aged 65 to 85 with acute or convalescent COVID-19. The sequencing input was peripheral blood. The CDR3 loop reads CAASAAGRTYNEQFF. Written as DNA, the CDR3 is TGTGCCGCCAGCGCAGCGGGACGAACCTACAATGAGCAGTTCTTC.